The clone carrying this T cell receptor beta chain was recorded many times. Its antigen is not identified. This specimen comes from a study of CD8 T cells in ankylosing spondylitis. Study findings and constraints: Earlier studies detected some motif variants in reactive arthritis synovial fluid and blood. Fewer than ten highly homologous variants made up a TCR beta motif that seemed to typify ankylosing spondylitis blood. Clones linked with disease were CD8+ and fairly uncommon in the peripheral blood. Enrichment of disease-linked clones was reportedly significant in matched ankylosing spondylitis synovial fluid.

CDR3 length: 14 residues. The junction had 5 bases not matched to a gene; V was cut back by 6 bases and J by 4 bases. Germline values: CDR1 MDHEN, CDR2 SYDVKM. MiXCR was run by TCRdb on the 5' RACE reads, yielding one entry per CDR3 protein. The data contain around 150,000 distinct CDR3 sequences, about 7% of them singletons. The material sequenced was blood, either unsorted or a sorted T cell fraction (not recorded which). The origin of this receptor is a female donor with ankylosing spondylitis or in good health (not recorded which). The rearrangement uses TRBV28 and TRBJ2-3; 9 bases map to TRBD1. CDR3 nucleotide sequence: TGTGCCAGCAGGCAAACAGGGGGCGCAGATACGCAGTATTTT. Translated: CASRQTGGADTQYF. Using reference TRBV28 and TRBJ2-3 for the parts outside the CDR3, the full variable domain is DVKVTQSSRYLVKRTGEKVFLECVQDMDHENMFWYRQDPGLGLRLIYFSYDVKMKEKGDIPEGYSVSREKKERFSLILESASTNQTSMYLCASRQTGGADTQYFGPGTRLTVL.